The rows below give T cell receptor beta chains drawn from one sample of a study of quantifying T cell responses using KT2 cells. TCRdb fed the UMI-ligation and nested PCR reads into MiXCR, producing one record per CDR3 protein. This sample has around 56,000 distinct CDR3 sequences, with roughly an eighth found just once. Sequencing input: PBMCs spiked with cells of the T cell clone KT2. The receptors come from a human donor. CDR3s include the opening cysteine and the closing phenylalanine or tryptophan. The D gene is left open where the match is weak. Some rows mark clone size as missing; the rest say once, few, many or name a class of expanded clone.

>TRBV12-3/TRBV12-4|TRBJ1-3|-|many
CASRGAGNTIYF
TGTGCCAGCCGGGGGGCCGGAAACACCATATATTTT
>TRBV20-1|TRBJ1-3|-|few
CSASWEPAGNTIYF
TGCAGTGCTAGCTGGGAACCGGCTGGAAACACCATATATTTT
>TRBV27|TRBJ2-6|TRBD1|-
CASSLVGQGAPGANVLTF
TGTGCCAGCAGTTTGGTGGGACAGGGGGCGCCTGGGGCCAACGTCCTGACTTTC
>TRBV12-3/TRBV12-4|TRBJ1-1|-|-
CASSLGFPNTEAFF
TGTGCCAGCAGTTTAGGGTTTCCAAACACTGAAGCTTTCTTT
>TRBV7-8|TRBJ1-5|-|few
CASSLTVFGEQPQHF
TGTGCCAGCAGCTTAACAGTATTCGGGGAACAGCCCCAGCATTTT
>TRBV7-9|TRBJ2-6|-|-
CASSSDRSSGANVLTF
TGTGCCAGCAGCTCGGACCGAAGCTCTGGGGCCAACGTCCTGACTTTC
>TRBV6-2/TRBV6-3|TRBJ1-5|TRBD1|few
CASSYPTGSQPQHF
TGTGCCAGCAGTTACCCGACAGGGAGTCAGCCCCAGCATTTT
>TRBV6-1|TRBJ2-3|-|few
CASNSPQGTHTDTQYF
TGTGCCAGCAACAGCCCACAGGGTACGCACACAGATACGCAGTATTTT
>TRBV27|TRBJ1-5|-|few
CASSLFGGPGNQPQHF
TGTGCCAGCAGTTTATTCGGGGGGCCCGGCAATCAGCCCCAGCATTTT
>TRBV7-2|TRBJ1-2|TRBD1|-
CASSLVQGGADYTF
TGTGCCAGCAGCTTAGTGCAAGGGGGCGCAGACTACACCTTC
>TRBV14|TRBJ1-6|-|-
CASSPLGPEPLHF
TGTGCCAGCAGCCCCCTCGGCCCGGAGCCCCTCCACTTT
>TRBV20-1|TRBJ2-7|TRBD2|few
CGTTGTSDEQYF
TGTGGGACCACCGGGACTAGCGACGAGCAGTACTTC
>TRBV7-8|TRBJ2-3|-|-
CASSLVGGDGADTQYF
TGTGCCAGCAGCTTAGTTGGGGGCGACGGGGCAGATACGCAGTATTTT
>TRBV9|TRBJ1-2|-|few
CASSVKQGDGYTF
TGTGCCAGCAGCGTAAAGCAGGGAGATGGCTACACCTTC
>TRBV6-2/TRBV6-3|TRBJ2-7|TRBD1|-
CASSSWGQGADEQYF
TGTGCCAGCAGTTCCTGGGGACAGGGGGCAGACGAGCAGTACTTC
>TRBV5-4|TRBJ2-1|TRBD2|many
CASSPGTSGALEQFF
TGTGCCAGCAGCCCGGGGACTAGCGGGGCCCTTGAGCAGTTCTTC
>TRBV12-3/TRBV12-4|TRBJ1-1|-|-
CASSLALGSPEAFF
TGTGCCAGCAGTTTAGCGCTTGGGAGTCCTGAAGCTTTCTTT
>TRBV4-1|TRBJ2-3|TRBD1|few
CASSQVPPGQGADTQYF
TGCGCCAGCAGCCAAGTTCCCCCGGGACAGGGGGCAGATACGCAGTATTTT
>TRBV20-1|TRBJ1-5|-|many
CSARGLRGGNNQPQHF
TGCAGTGCTAGAGGTCTTAGGGGCGGTAACAATCAGCCCCAGCATTTT
>TRBV6-1|TRBJ2-3|TRBD2|-
CASTPGGVDAQYF
TGTGCCAGCACCCCCGGGGGGGTCGATGCGCAGTATTTT
>TRBV29-1|TRBJ1-2|-|many
CSVAGGGANYGYTF
TGCAGCGTTGCCGGAGGGGGAGCTAACTATGGCTACACCTTC